One and the same sample provided the 20 T cell receptor beta chains below, sequenced in a study of blood T cell repertoires in COVID-19. Sequencing used immunoSEQ multiplex PCR; TCRdb keeps in-frame clones, though not all of them. The table lists 13,000 to 15,000 clones, around 87% of them singletons. The sample was peripheral blood. The receptors derive from a human donor in a cohort sampled during active COVID-19.

The chain carries TRBV6-5 and TRBJ2-2; 7 nucleotides match TRBD1. CDR1 and CDR2 from the germline V gene are MNHEY and SVGAGI. V was clipped by 2 bases and J by 5 bases; unmatched bases: 5. The CDR3 is 15 amino acids. The CDR3 loop reads CASSYESGGTGELFF. The DNA of the CDR3 is TGTGCCAGCAGTTACGAGTCAGGGGGAACCGGGGAGCTGTTTTTT.

The chain recombines TRBV3-1 (or the pseudogene TRBV3-2) with TRBJ2-5; 14 bases agree with TRBD2. In germline, CDR1 is LGHDT, CDR2 YNNKEL (reference sequence). The length of the CDR3 is 18 residues. With V trimmed by 1 base and J by 3 bases, 7 bases remained unmatched. For the CDR3, the DNA is TGTGCCAGCAGCCAAGGGCTGGGGGGACTAGCGGGAGAAGAGACCCAGTACTTC. This codes for CASSQGLGGLAGEETQYF.

The gene calls are TRBV29-1 and TRBJ1-2, with 9 bases fitting TRBD1. V was clipped by 7 bases and J by 6 bases; unmatched bases: 3. There are 11 residues in the CDR3. CDR1 SQVTM and CDR2 ANQGSEA come from the germline V gene. CDR3 loop: CSARQGDGYTF. CDR3 coding DNA: TGCAGCGCTCGACAGGGGGATGGCTACACCTTC.

The chain couples TRBV6-6 to TRBJ1-1, with 10 bases fitting TRBD1. J gave up 11 bases and V 3 bases, and 3 bases lay outside the gene matches. This CDR3 spans 12 amino acids. CDR1 is MNHNY, CDR2 SVGAGI, per germline (reference sequence). The chain's CDR3 is CASSYPDRGAFF. DNA of the CDR3: TGTGCCAGCAGTTATCCGGACAGGGGGGCTTTCTTT.

The chain couples TRBV19 to TRBJ2-7; TRBD2 agrees at 8 bases. Germline values: CDR1 LNHDA, CDR2 SQIVND (reference sequence). This CDR3 region has 14 residues. Trimming at V came to 4 bases and at J to 4 bases, leaving 6 bases not matched to a gene. The CDR3 coding sequence is TGTGCCAGTAGTACCGGTCGGGAGGGGTACGAGCAGTACTTC. Its translation: CASSTGREGYEQYF. The full variable domain, completed using reference TRBV19 and TRBJ2-7, is DGGITQSPKYLFRKEGQNVTLSCEQNLNHDAMYWYRQDPGQGLRLIYYSQIVNDFQKGDIAEGYSVSREKKESFPLTVTSAQKNPTAFYLCASSTGREGYEQYFGPGTRLTVT.

The chain recombines TRBV27 with TRBJ1-6; TRBD1 is a possible D gene (5 bases). The V end lost 6 bases, the J end lost 10 bases, and 19 bases lay between the germline ends. Per germline, CDR1 MNHEY and CDR2 SMNVEV (reference sequence). This CDR3 spans 15 amino acids. The CDR3 reads CASSTTGLGTSPLHF. The CDR3 DNA reads TGTGCCAGCAGCACTACAGGACTAGGGACCTCACCCCTCCACTTT.

The chain combines TRBV27 with TRBJ2-3, with 8 bases matching TRBD2. The length of the CDR3 is 15 residues. CDR1 and CDR2 (germline): MNHEY, SMNVEV (reference sequence). The ends lost 10 bases at V and 1 base at J; junction bases unmatched: 10. CDR3 sequence reads: CATTGGAEGTDTQYF. CDR3 DNA sequence: TGTGCCACCACCGGGGGGGCTGAAGGCACAGATACGCAGTATTTT.

V gene TRBV3-1 (or the pseudogene TRBV3-2) combines with J gene TRBJ2-2; 8 bases are a match to TRBD1. The CDR3 extends over 16 amino acids. The trim removed 4 bases at V and 6 bases at J, leaving 10 bases unmatched. Germline-derived CDR1 and CDR2 are LGHDT and YNNKEL (reference sequence). The DNA for the CDR3 is TGTGCCAGCAGCCCTACGGCAGGGGGCTGGGCCGGGGAGCTGTTTTTT. Translating gives CASSPTAGGWAGELFF.

This chain joins TRBV27 and TRBJ1-1; D may be TRBD1 (6 bases). This CDR3 comprises 14 residues. V lost 7 bases and J 4 bases, leaving 16 bases between the germline ends. Germline-derived CDR1 and CDR2 are MNHEY and SMNVEV (reference sequence). In nucleotides, the CDR3 is TGTGCCAGCAAGGGGGAGGGGGTAATCACTGAAGCTTTCTTT. Residues: CASKGEGVITEAFF.

There are a few counts of this clone. The chain combines TRBV9 with TRBJ1-1; 12 bases align to TRBD1. J was trimmed by 2 bases and V by 3 bases; bases with no gene match: 8. Germline V gene sequence: CDR1 SGDLS, CDR2 YYNGEE. The CDR3 length is 17 residues. This CDR3 is CASSAGTGGSGNTEAFF. The CDR3 region has the DNA TGTGCCAGCAGCGCCGGGACAGGGGGCTCGGGTAACACTGAAGCTTTCTTT.

V usage is TRBV28 and J usage is TRBJ2-1; a weak D match, TRBD2 (5 bases). The CDR3 contains 16 residues. Germline V gene data show CDR1 as MDHEN and CDR2 as SYDVKM. V was cut by 1 base and J by 0 bases, with 10 bases left in between. This CDR3 is CASSLYGGRSYNEQFF. In nucleotides, the CDR3 is TGTGCCAGCAGTTTATACGGAGGCCGCTCCTACAATGAGCAGTTCTTC.

The rearrangement links TRBV5-6 to TRBJ2-7; D possibly corresponds to TRBD1 (5 bases). V shed 0 bases and J shed 4 bases, with 14 bases lying between them. The germline CDR1 and CDR2 sequences are SGHDT and YYEEEE. This CDR3 is built from 15 residues. CDR3 in DNA: TGTGCCAGCAGCTTGGGCAGGGCATACCTATACGAGCAGTACTTC. It encodes CASSLGRAYLYEQYF.

Worth noting for this clone: Additional DNA sequences in this sample encode the identical CDR3. The rearrangement links TRBV4-3 to TRBJ2-7, with a tentative D call TRBD2 (7 bases). The CDR3 is made up of 15 amino acids. Per the germline V gene, CDR1 is LGHNA and CDR2 is YSLEER. V shed 0 bases and J shed 2 bases, with 11 bases lying between them. CDR3 sequence (DNA): TGCGCCAGCAGCCAAGATAGGGGGGGACCCTACGAGCAGTACTTC. It encodes CASSQDRGGPYEQYF.

V usage is TRBV7-9 and J usage is TRBJ2-5; 8 positions agree with TRBD1. There are 14 residues in the CDR3. CDR1 and CDR2 (germline): SEHNR, FQNEAQ (reference sequence). J lost 5 bases, V lost 2 bases, and 4 bases had no gene match. CDR3 protein: CASSLQGAWETQYF. CDR3 nucleotide sequence: TGTGCCAGCAGCTTACAGGGGGCGTGGGAGACCCAGTACTTC.

The chain has TRBV28 and TRBJ2-5; TRBD2 matches 7 bases. Germline lookup yields CDR1 MDHEN and CDR2 SYDVKM. Unmatched junction bases numbered 7, after V lost 1 base and J lost 5 bases. The CDR3 spans 15 residues. CDR3 sequence: CASSLSSPGRETQYF. In DNA, the CDR3 is TGTGCCAGCAGTTTATCTTCTCCCGGGAGGGAGACCCAGTACTTC.

V is TRBV28 and J is TRBJ2-7; 9 bases match TRBD1. The length of the CDR3 is 15 residues. Per the germline V gene, CDR1 is MDHEN and CDR2 is SYDVKM. The J segment lost 3 bases and the V segment lost 5 bases, leaving 8 bases of the junction unmatched. This CDR3 is CASSLQTGGHYEQYF. Here the CDR3 DNA reads TGTGCCAGCAGTCTACAGACAGGGGGTCACTACGAGCAGTACTTC.

The chain combines TRBV5-6 with TRBJ2-3, with TRBD2 as a possible D gene (5 bases). This CDR3 has 15 residues. Germline assignment: CDR1 SGHDT and CDR2 YYEEEE. Trimming left V 1 base short and J 6 bases short, with 15 bases between. The CDR3: CASSLKLEVGDTQYF. The CDR3 DNA sequence: TGTGCCAGCAGCTTGAAACTAGAGGTCGGCGATACGCAGTATTTT.

Only one count was recorded for this clone. The chain is built from TRBV7-9 and TRBJ1-1, with 9 bases identical to TRBD1. Germline V CDR1 and CDR2: SEHNR, FQNEAQ (reference sequence). The CDR3 covers 15 residues. V lost 5 bases, J lost 2 bases, and 6 bases stayed unmatched. Here the CDR3 reads CASSPWTGANTEAFF. The CDR3 DNA follows: TGTGCCAGCAGCCCCTGGACAGGGGCCAACACTGAAGCTTTCTTT.

This clone was seen just once. The rearrangement uses TRBV4-3 and TRBJ1-5, with D unclear. The CDR3 is made up of 16 amino acids. Trimming removed 0 bases at V and 3 bases at J, with 12 bases between. Germline V gene data show CDR1 as LGHNA and CDR2 as YSLEER. In DNA, the CDR3 is TGCGCCAGCAGCCAAGAGAGCCGACGGGACAATCAGCCCCAGCATTTT. Protein product: CASSQESRRDNQPQHF.

J is TRBJ2-7 and V is TRBV7-6, with no clear D. With 3 bases removed from V and 3 bases from J, the gap between germline ends came to 18 bases. The germline V gene has CDR1 SGHVS and CDR2 FNYEAQ. CDR3 length: 16 residues. This CDR3 reads CASSFYNGGVNYEQYF. Written as DNA, the CDR3 is TGTGCCAGCAGCTTTTATAACGGCGGAGTCAACTACGAGCAGTACTTC.